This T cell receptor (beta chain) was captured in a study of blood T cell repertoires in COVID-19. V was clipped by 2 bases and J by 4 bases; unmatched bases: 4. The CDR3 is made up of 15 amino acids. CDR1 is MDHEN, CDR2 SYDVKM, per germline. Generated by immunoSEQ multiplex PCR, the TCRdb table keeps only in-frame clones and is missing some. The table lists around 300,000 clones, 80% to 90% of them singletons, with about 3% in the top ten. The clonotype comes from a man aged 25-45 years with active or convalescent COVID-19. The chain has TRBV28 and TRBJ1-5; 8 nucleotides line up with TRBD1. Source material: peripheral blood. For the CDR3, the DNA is TGTGCCAGCAGTTTAAGGGACAGGCCGAATCAGCCCCAGCATTTT. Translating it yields CASSLRDRPNQPQHF. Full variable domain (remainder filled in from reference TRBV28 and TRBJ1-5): DVKVTQSSRYLVKRTGEKVFLECVQDMDHENMFWYRQDPGLGLRLIYFSYDVKMKEKGDIPEGYSVSREKKERFSLILESASTNQTSMYLCASSLRDRPNQPQHFGDGTRLSIL.